This paragraph covers one T cell receptor beta chain sequence. The antigen is not known. The CDR3 extends over 14 amino acids. The V and J ends lost 7 bases and 3 bases respectively, with 10 bases between them. CDR1 is SGHTA, CDR2 FQGNSA, per germline. These data belong to a study of graft-versus-host responses after intestinal transplantation. At the level of the study: Recipients received multivisceral, liver-intestinal, or isolated intestinal transplants.

Data came from immunoSEQ multiplex PCR; TCRdb stores just in-frame clones and leaves some out. The sample has fewer than 110,000 clones; 87% are singletons. The rearrangement joins TRBV7-2 to TRBJ1-6; D call uncertain. The sequencing here drew on unstimulated CD4+ T cells sorted from spleen or lymph node cells, taken before transplant. The clonotype originates from a human donor who was the organ donor for an intestinal transplant. The CDR3 DNA is TGTGCCAGCACCCTAGGGAACTATAATTCACCCCTCCACTTT. Amino acid sequence: CASTLGNYNSPLHF.